This is a list of T cell receptor beta chains from one sample in a study of shared clonotypes between healthy human individuals. Measured with immunoSEQ multiplex PCR; TCRdb has only the in-frame clones, and not every one. The data hold 2 million to 2.5 million clones, with nearly 97% observed a single time. The specimen was naive CD4+ T cells sorted from blood. All receptors derive from a young man in good health. The CDR3 runs from the conserved cysteine through the conserved F or W. The order of the fields is clone size, J gene, V gene, D gene, CDR3 protein, CDR3 DNA. The D gene is left open where the match is weak. Clone size is stated in some rows and not others, as once, few, many or a class when expanded.

NA,TRBJ1-4,TRBV5-6,NA,CASSQRQITNEKLFF,TGTGCCAGCAGCCAAAGACAGATAACTAATGAAAAACTGTTTTTT
NA,TRBJ2-1,TRBV29-1,NA,CSVGEQGYNEQFF,TGCAGCGTCGGGGAGCAGGGCTACAATGAGCAGTTCTTC
NA,TRBJ2-2,TRBV29-1,NA,CSVPYAGTRTGELFF,TGCAGCGTGCCCTACGCCGGGACACGCACCGGGGAGCTGTTTTTT
NA,TRBJ1-2,TRBV30,NA,CAWSGPVLDSFYGYTF,TGTGCCTGGAGTGGCCCCGTCTTAGACAGCTTCTATGGCTACACCTTC
NA,TRBJ1-5,TRBV27,NA,CASRGSRASNQPQHF,TGTGCCAGCAGGGGTTCCCGGGCCTCCAATCAGCCCCAGCATTTT
NA,TRBJ2-2,TRBV7-9,NA,CASSPVYTGELFF,TGTGCCAGCAGCCCCGTTTACACCGGGGAGCTGTTTTTT
NA,TRBJ2-7,TRBV7-2,NA,CASSSQGGVFIYEQYF,TGTGCCAGCAGCTCGCAAGGGGGGGTTTTTATCTACGAGCAGTACTTC
NA,TRBJ2-6,TRBV10-3,NA,CAISPGFGANVLTF,TGTGCCATCAGCCCAGGTTTCGGGGCCAACGTCCTGACTTTC
NA,TRBJ2-7,TRBV18,NA,CASSLFSGLTYEQYF,TGTGCCAGCTCACTATTTTCAGGGCTCACCTACGAGCAGTACTTC
NA,TRBJ2-7,TRBV6-5,NA,CASSYYEGSNEQYF,TGTGCCAGCAGTTACTATGAGGGATCCAACGAGCAGTACTTC
NA,TRBJ1-2,TRBV18,NA,CASSPTAASNYGYTF,TGTGCCAGCTCACCAACAGCCGCTTCTAACTATGGCTACACCTTC
NA,TRBJ1-3,TRBV25-1,NA,CASSEPGQNTIYF,TGTGCCAGCAGTGAGCCAGGACAGAACACCATATATTTT
once,TRBJ1-5,TRBV18,NA,CASSLGQNQPQHF,TGTGCCAGCTCACTCGGACAGAATCAGCCCCAGCATTTT
NA,TRBJ1-3,TRBV2,NA,CASAYAQGKGNTIYF,TGTGCCAGCGCCTACGCACAGGGAAAAGGAAACACCATATATTTT
NA,TRBJ1-1,TRBV20-1,TRBD1,CSADRAGEAFF,TGCAGTGCTGACAGGGCCGGAGAAGCTTTCTTT
once,TRBJ2-7,TRBV11-2,TRBD1,CASSETDRGSYF,TGTGCCAGCAGCGAAACGGACAGGGGATCGTACTTC
NA,TRBJ1-5,TRBV6-5,NA,CASSYSGGIQPQHF,TGTGCCAGCAGTTACTCGGGCGGGATTCAGCCCCAGCATTTT
NA,TRBJ1-2,TRBV5-6,TRBD1,CASSPPGQEANYGYTF,TGTGCCAGCAGCCCCCCAGGACAGGAGGCTAACTATGGCTACACCTTC
NA,TRBJ1-2,TRBV10-3,NA,CALRGANYGYTF,TGTGCCCTTAGAGGCGCTAACTATGGCTACACCTTC
NA,TRBJ1-3,TRBV6-5,NA,CASRSGPGNTIYF,TGTGCCAGCAGATCAGGGCCTGGAAACACCATATATTTT
NA,TRBJ2-7,TRBV6-1,TRBD2,CASSGRSYYEQYF,TGTGCCAGCAGCGGGAGGTCGTACTACGAGCAGTACTTC
NA,TRBJ1-5,TRBV27,NA,CASSLVQGPNQPQHF,TGTGCCAGCAGTTTAGTCCAGGGTCCGAATCAGCCCCAGCATTTT